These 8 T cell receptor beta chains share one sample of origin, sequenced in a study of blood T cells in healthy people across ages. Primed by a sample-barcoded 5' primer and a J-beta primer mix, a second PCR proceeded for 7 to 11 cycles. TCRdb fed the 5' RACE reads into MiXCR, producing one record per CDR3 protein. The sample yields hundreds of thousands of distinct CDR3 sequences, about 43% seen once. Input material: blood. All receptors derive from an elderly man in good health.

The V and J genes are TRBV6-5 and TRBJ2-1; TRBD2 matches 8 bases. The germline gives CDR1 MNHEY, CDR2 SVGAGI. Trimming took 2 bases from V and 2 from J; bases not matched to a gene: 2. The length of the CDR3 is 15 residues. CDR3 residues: CASSYDGRAYNEQFF. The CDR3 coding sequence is TGTGCCAGCAGTTACGACGGGAGGGCCTACAATGAGCAGTTCTTC.

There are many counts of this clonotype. This chain's CDR3 is CASSYSRGGSGYRFQETQYF. DNA of the CDR3: TGTGCCAGCAGTTACTCTCGCGGGGGTTCCGGATATAGGTTTCAAGAGACCCAGTACTTC. The J gene is TRBJ2-5, the V gene TRBV6-2 or TRBV6-3; 7 positions match TRBD2. Germline V gives CDR1 MNHEY, CDR2 SVGEGT. The CDR3 covers 20 residues. V shed 0 bases, J shed 2 bases, and the junction held 18 bases outside the gene matches.

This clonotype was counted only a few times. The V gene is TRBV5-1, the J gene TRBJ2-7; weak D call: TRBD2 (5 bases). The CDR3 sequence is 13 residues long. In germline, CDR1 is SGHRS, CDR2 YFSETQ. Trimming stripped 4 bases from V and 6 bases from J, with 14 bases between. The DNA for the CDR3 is TGCGCCAGCAGCCTGACTACGGCGGGCGAGCAGTACTTC. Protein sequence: CASSLTTAGEQYF.

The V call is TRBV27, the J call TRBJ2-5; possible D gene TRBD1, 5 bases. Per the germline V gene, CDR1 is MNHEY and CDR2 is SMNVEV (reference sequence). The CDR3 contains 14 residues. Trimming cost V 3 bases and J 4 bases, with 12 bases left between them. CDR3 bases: TGTGCCAGCAGTTTTGTGGGCAGGGCAGAGACCCAGTACTTC. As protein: CASSFVGRAETQYF.

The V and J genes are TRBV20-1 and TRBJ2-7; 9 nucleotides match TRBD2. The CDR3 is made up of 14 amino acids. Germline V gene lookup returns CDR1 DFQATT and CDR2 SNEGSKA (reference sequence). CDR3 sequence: CSWGVSGSSYEQYF. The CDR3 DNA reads TGCAGCTGGGGGGTTAGCGGGAGCTCCTACGAGCAGTACTTC.

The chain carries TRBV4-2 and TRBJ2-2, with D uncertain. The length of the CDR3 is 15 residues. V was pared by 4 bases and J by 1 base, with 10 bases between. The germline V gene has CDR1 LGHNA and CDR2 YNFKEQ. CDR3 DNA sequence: TGTGCCAGCAGCCCCAGCGTACAGAACACCGGGGAGCTGTTTTTT. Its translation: CASSPSVQNTGELFF.

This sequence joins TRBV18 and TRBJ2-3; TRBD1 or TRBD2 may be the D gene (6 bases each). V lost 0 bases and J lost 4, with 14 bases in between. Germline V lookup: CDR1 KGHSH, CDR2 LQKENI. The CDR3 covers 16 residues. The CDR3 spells CASSPPRNRDSDTQYF. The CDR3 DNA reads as TGTGCCAGCTCACCACCGAGGAACAGGGACTCAGATACGCAGTATTTT.

CDR3 sequence (DNA): TGCAGTGCGTCTAGCGGGAGTGACTCCTACAATGAGCAGTTCTTC. This sequence encodes CSASSGSDSYNEQFF. The genes are TRBV20-1 and TRBJ2-1; 10 bases align to TRBD2. CDR3 size: 15 residues. Germline lookup yields CDR1 DFQATT and CDR2 SNEGSKA (reference sequence). Trimming took 6 bases from V and 0 from J; bases not matched to a gene: 5.